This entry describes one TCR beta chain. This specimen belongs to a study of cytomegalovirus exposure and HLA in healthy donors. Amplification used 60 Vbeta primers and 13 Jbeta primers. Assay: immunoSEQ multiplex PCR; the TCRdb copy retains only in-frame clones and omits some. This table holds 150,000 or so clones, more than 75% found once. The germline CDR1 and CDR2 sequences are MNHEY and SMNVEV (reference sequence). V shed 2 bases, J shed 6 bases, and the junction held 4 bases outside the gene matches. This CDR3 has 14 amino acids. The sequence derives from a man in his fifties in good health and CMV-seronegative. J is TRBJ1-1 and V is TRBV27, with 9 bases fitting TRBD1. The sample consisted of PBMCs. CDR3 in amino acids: CASSLTGTGPEAFF. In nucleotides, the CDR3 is TGTGCCAGCAGTTTAACTGGGACAGGGCCTGAAGCTTTCTTT.